The entry that follows covers one T cell receptor (beta chain) sequence. Its specificity is unknown. Before any sequencing was done, the ViraFEST assay used viral peptide pools to expand antigen-specific CD4+ T cells. It was after nine to ten days of culture that CD4+ T cells were isolated. Each participant was given two doses of one vaccine (BNT162b2 or mRNA-1273). These data are taken from a study of vaccination effects on CD4 cells after COVID-19. Measured with immunoSEQ multiplex PCR; TCRdb has only the in-frame clones, and not every one. Of about 38,000 clones listed, about 80% are singletons. Per the germline V gene, CDR1 is MNHNY and CDR2 is SVGAGI (reference sequence). The length of the CDR3 is 13 residues. V was shortened by 2 bases and J by 8 bases, with 7 bases between the two germline ends.

The TCR originated in a human donor who received a COVID-19 vaccine. Some clones in this sample may be carry-over from other donors' samples. The sequenced sample was CD4+ T cells from PBMCs cultured with HCoV-NL63 spike peptides, obtained after COVID-19 vaccination. The V gene is TRBV6-6, the J gene TRBJ1-6; D is uncertain. CDR3 DNA: TGTGCCAGCAGTTACGGAGGAGATTCACCCCTCCACTTT. Amino acids: CASSYGGDSPLHF.